Given below is one T cell receptor (beta chain) in context. This sample is drawn from a study of blood T cell repertoires in COVID-19. At the level of the study: Acute and convalescent COVID-19 samples came from the United States, Italy and Spain. PBMCs, B-cell-depleted T cells, or T cells were the source of the cDNA or gDNA that made up the material.

The V gene lost 0 bases and the J gene lost 3 bases, with 9 bases spanning the gap. The CDR3 extends over 15 amino acids. CDR1 is SGHRS, CDR2 YFSETQ, per germline. As originally analysed: Reference gene primer amplification in the assay estimated nucleated cell counts. The data were produced by immunoSEQ multiplex PCR, yet TCRdb's version contains in-frame clones alone and is incomplete. That table supplies the V and J calls and clone size; D and trimming were determined from the DNA. The table shows 150,000 to 200,000 clones, with about nine tenths occurring only once. The sequence was obtained from a man between 65 and 85 years old with active or convalescent COVID-19. The sample taken for sequencing was peripheral blood. The V gene is TRBV5-1, the J gene TRBJ2-2, with unresolved D. CDR3 bases: TGCGCCAGCAGCTTGGCCCCCGGTTACACCGGGGAGCTGTTTTTT. It yields the protein CASSLAPGYTGELFF. Full variable domain (missing parts from reference TRBV5-1 and TRBJ2-2): KAGVTQTPRYLIKTRGQQVTLSCSPISGHRSVSWYQQTPGQGLQFLFEYFSETQRNKGNFPGRFSGRQFSNSRSEMNVSTLELGDSALYLCASSLAPGYTGELFFGEGSRLTVL.